This passage covers 18 T cell receptor beta chains from one sample sequenced in a study of T cell changes during pregnancy in multiple sclerosis. Measured with immunoSEQ multiplex PCR; TCRdb has only the in-frame clones, and not every one. The sample has tens of thousands of clones, about 90% seen once. The specimen comprised peripheral blood, sampled before pregnancy. The receptors stem from a female donor with multiple sclerosis, enrolled in a pregnancy study.

CDR3 coding DNA: TGTGCCAGCAGTTCCCTTGGGGCGGGAGAAAGCGGGGAGCTGTTTTTT. It encodes CASSSLGAGESGELFF. The J gene is TRBJ2-2, the V gene TRBV28; 7 bases agree with TRBD2. CDR1 is MDHEN and CDR2 is SYDVKM in the germline V gene. This CDR3 is 16 amino acids long. Trimming took 4 bases from V and 7 from J; bases not matched to a gene: 12. Together with reference TRBV28 and TRBJ2-2, the CDR3 gives the full variable domain: DVKVTQSSRYLVKRTGEKVFLECVQDMDHENMFWYRQDPGLGLRLIYFSYDVKMKEKGDIPEGYSVSREKKERFSLILESASTNQTSMYLCASSSLGAGESGELFFGEGSRLTVL.

V gene TRBV5-4 combines with J gene TRBJ2-1, with a weak D call TRBD1 (6 bases). Germline V gene lookup returns CDR1 SGHNT and CDR2 YYREEE (reference sequence). The CDR3 sequence is 14 residues long. Trimming removed 2 bases from V and 4 bases from J, with 10 bases in between. The CDR3 loop is CASSFPQGYNEQFF. The DNA for the CDR3 is TGTGCCAGCAGCTTCCCACAGGGTTACAATGAGCAGTTCTTC.

This chain connects TRBV7-9 to TRBJ2-7; 7 bases are shared with TRBD2. In germline, CDR1 is SEHNR, CDR2 FQNEAQ (reference sequence). The V gene end was trimmed by 1 base and the J gene end by 3 bases; junction bases not matched to a gene: 6. This CDR3 is 15 amino acids long. The CDR3 spells CASSLGGDYHYEQYF. DNA for the CDR3: TGTGCCAGCAGCTTAGGGGGGGACTACCACTACGAGCAGTACTTC.

The gene calls are TRBV5-6 and TRBJ2-7; 11 bases match TRBD1. The germline gives CDR1 SGHDT, CDR2 YYEEEE. Losses at the gene ends were 2 bases for V and 4 bases for J; bases not matched to a gene: 2. The CDR3 is 14 amino acids. CDR3: CASSFGTGGYEQYF. In nucleotides, the CDR3 is TGTGCCAGCAGCTTCGGGACAGGGGGGTACGAGCAGTACTTC.

This clone was detected once. The chain joins TRBV6-1 to TRBJ2-5; possibly TRBD2 for D (6 bases). This CDR3 region has 15 residues. Germline CDR1 is MNHNS and CDR2 is SASEGT. With 6 bases removed from V and 3 bases from J, the gap between germline ends came to 17 bases. The CDR3 loop reads CASSPGGTQKETQYF. CDR3 in DNA: TGTGCCAGCAGCCCTGGCGGGACTCAAAAAGAGACCCAGTACTTC.

The chain employs TRBV28 and TRBJ1-1; D may be TRBD1 (5 bases). CDR1 and CDR2 from the germline V gene are MDHEN and SYDVKM. The CDR3 length is 14 residues. The germline V and J ends were trimmed by 5 bases and 0 bases, with 10 bases remaining between them. CDR3 residues: CASSPPRVNTEAFF. CDR3 nucleotide sequence: TGTGCCAGCAGTCCTCCCAGGGTGAACACTGAAGCTTTCTTT.

The chain has TRBV15 and TRBJ2-7, with D possibly TRBD1 on 5 matching bases. CDR3 length equals 14 residues. V was shortened by 5 bases and J by 5 bases, with 16 bases between the two germline ends. The germline CDR1 and CDR2 sequences are LNHNV and YYDKDF (reference sequence). The CDR3 region has the DNA TGTGCCACCAGCGACCGGACCCAGGGCCACGAGCAGTACTTC. Amino acid sequence: CATSDRTQGHEQYF.

The V call is TRBV1, the J call TRBJ2-5; the D call in the table, TRBD2, was not verified against the DNA. TRBV1 is termed a pseudogene. The CDR3 is made up of 19 amino acids. Here the CDR3 reads CTSSQDPNPEKRDWETQYF. CDR3 sequence (DNA): TGCACCAGCAGCCAAGATCCCAACCCTGAAAAGCGGGACTGGGAGACCCAGTACTTC.

This rearrangement joins TRBV13 to TRBJ1-3; D might be TRBD1 (5 bases). This CDR3 is 15 amino acids long. Looked up from germline, CDR1 is PRHDT and CDR2 is FYEKMQ (reference sequence). With 5 bases removed from V and 0 bases from J, the gap between germline ends came to 11 bases. The CDR3 sequence is CASSRMGLSGNTIYF. CDR3 coding DNA: TGTGCCAGCAGCCGGATGGGGCTCTCTGGAAACACCATATATTTT.

This clone was recorded only once. The chain joins TRBV27 to TRBJ2-7; possible D gene TRBD2, 6 bases. V was shortened by 5 bases and J by 5 bases, with 13 bases between the two germline ends. The CDR3 has 13 amino acids. Germline V lookup: CDR1 MNHEY, CDR2 SMNVEV (reference sequence). The CDR3 nucleotides read TGTGCCAGCAGTCGGAGCCGGAGGGACGAGCAGTACTTC. It yields the protein CASSRSRRDEQYF.

CDR3 in DNA: TGTGCCACCGCTAAAGACTCACCGCGGAAAGAGACCCAGTACTTC. This translates into CATAKDSPRKETQYF. This chain links TRBV10-3 with TRBJ2-5; D gene uncertain. This CDR3 contains 15 residues. Germline V gene sequence: CDR1 ENHRY, CDR2 SYGVKD. V was shortened by 10 bases and J by 3 bases, with 21 bases between the two germline ends.

This clone was counted once. The V gene is TRBV28, the J gene TRBJ2-2, with TRBD2 matching over 10 bases. J lost 8 bases, V lost 5 bases, and 14 bases had no gene match. The CDR3 is made up of 17 amino acids. The V gene's germline CDR1 is MDHEN and CDR2 SYDVKM. The CDR3 loop reads CASSLIAGGVLGGELFF. The CDR3, as DNA: TGTGCCAGCAGTCTTATAGCGGGAGGCGTCTTAGGGGGGGAGCTGTTTTTT. The full variable domain, completed using reference TRBV28 and TRBJ2-2, is DVKVTQSSRYLVKRTGEKVFLECVQDMDHENMFWYRQDPGLGLRLIYFSYDVKMKEKGDIPEGYSVSREKKERFSLILESASTNQTSMYLCASSLIAGGVLGGELFFGEGSRLTVL.

This clone has just one count. The V call is TRBV28, the J call TRBJ1-1, with unresolved D. Trimming stripped 5 bases from V and 5 bases from J, with 6 bases between. Germline V CDR1 and CDR2: MDHEN, SYDVKM. The CDR3 has 11 amino acids. CDR3 coding DNA: TGTGCCAGCAGTGTTGTAACTGAAGCTTTCTTT. Encoded protein: CASSVVTEAFF.

The chain has TRBV6-6 and TRBJ1-5, with D unclear. Trimming stripped 2 bases from V and 0 bases from J, with 8 bases between. The CDR3 extends over 15 amino acids. Per the germline V gene, CDR1 is MNHNY and CDR2 is SVGAGI (reference sequence). CDR3 residues: CASSYDTYSNQPQHF. The CDR3, as DNA: TGTGCCAGCAGTTACGACACTTATAGCAATCAGCCCCAGCATTTT.

This clone has just one count. V usage is TRBV14 and J usage is TRBJ2-7; 7 bases line up with TRBD2. CDR1 is SGHDN, CDR2 FVKESK, per germline. J lost 4 bases, V lost 5 bases, and 2 bases had no gene match. The length of the CDR3 is 12 residues. The CDR3 DNA reads as TGTGCCAGCAGCTCCGGGAGGTACGAGCAGTACTTC. Amino acids: CASSSGRYEQYF.

This chain connects TRBV30 to TRBJ1-4, with D maybe TRBD1 (5 bases). Per the germline V gene, CDR1 is GTSNPN and CDR2 is SVGIG (reference sequence). V was pared by 0 bases and J by 8 bases, with 16 bases between. The CDR3 loop spans 15 amino acids. This CDR3 reads CAWSVRGGVEEKLFF. The CDR3, as DNA: TGTGCCTGGAGTGTACGAGGAGGGGTCGAGGAAAAACTGTTTTTT. The complete variable domain, with remaining parts taken from reference TRBV30 and TRBJ1-4, reads SQTIHQWPATLVQPVGSPLSLECTVEGTSNPNLYWYRQAAGRGLQLLFYSVGIGQISSEVPQNLSASRPQDRQFILSSKKLLLSDSGFYLCAWSVRGGVEEKLFFGSGTQLSVL.

This clone appeared once. The chain has TRBV2 and TRBJ2-7; tentatively, D is TRBD1 (7 bases). Germline CDR1 SNHLY, CDR2 FYNNEI. The CDR3 has 14 residues. Trimming took 3 bases from V and 4 from J, leaving 13 bases between them. CDR3 sequence reads: CASSDWPGGYEQYF. The CDR3 DNA is TGTGCCAGCAGTGACTGGCCAGGGGGGTACGAGCAGTACTTC.

The count of this clone is one. CDR3 protein: CASSLGLGAENGYTF. The CDR3, as DNA: TGTGCCAGCAGCTTGGGTCTGGGGGCCGAAAATGGCTACACCTTC. J is TRBJ1-2 and V is TRBV5-4; D may be TRBD1 (6 bases). CDR3 length equals 15 residues. Germline V lookup: CDR1 SGHNT, CDR2 YYREEE (reference sequence). The V end lost 0 bases, the J end lost 6 bases, and 15 bases lay between the germline ends.